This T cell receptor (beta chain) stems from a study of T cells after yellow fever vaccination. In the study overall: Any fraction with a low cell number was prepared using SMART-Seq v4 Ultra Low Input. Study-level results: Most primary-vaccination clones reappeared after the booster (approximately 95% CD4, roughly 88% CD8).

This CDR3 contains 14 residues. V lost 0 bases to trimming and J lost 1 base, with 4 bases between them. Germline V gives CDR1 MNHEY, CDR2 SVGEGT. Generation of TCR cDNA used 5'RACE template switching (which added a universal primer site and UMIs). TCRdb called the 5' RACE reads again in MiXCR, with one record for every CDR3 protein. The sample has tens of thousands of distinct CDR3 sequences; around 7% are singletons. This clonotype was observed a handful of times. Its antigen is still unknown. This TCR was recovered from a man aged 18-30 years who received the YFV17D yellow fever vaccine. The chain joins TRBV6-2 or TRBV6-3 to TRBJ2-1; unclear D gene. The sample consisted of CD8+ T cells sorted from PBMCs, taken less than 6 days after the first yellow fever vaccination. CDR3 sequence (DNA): TGTGCCAGCAGTTACTCGGGGTCCTACAATGAGCAGTTCTTC. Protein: CASSYSGSYNEQFF.